These 9 T cell receptor beta chains were sequenced from one sample in a study of post-analysis software for immune sequencing data. Notes on the study in general: Four or five TRBV segments were more frequent in patients than controls; TRBV5-6, TRBV5-1 and TRBV20-1 belonged to this group.

No antigen has been assigned to these receptors. Libraries were made from TCR beta cDNA, and they carried unique molecular identifiers. Each CDR3 protein is one row after TCRdb ran MiXCR on the PCR reads. The sample includes some 800,000 distinct CDR3 sequences, about 43% seen only once; the top ten take roughly 4.4%. Sequencing was done on a sample of blood. The receptors shown here come from a girl aged 5 to 17 with multiple sclerosis.

V gene TRBV29-1 combines with J gene TRBJ1-2; tentative D call: TRBD1 (6 bases). Trimming removed 7 bases at V and 8 bases at J, with 20 bases between. The CDR3 spans 13 residues. Germline CDR1 is SQVTM and CDR2 is ANQGSEA. CDR3: CSAPGGPSRGYTF. In DNA form, the CDR3 reads TGCAGCGCACCGGGGGGGCCTAGTCGAGGCTACACCTTC.

To note about this clonotype: The junction and the germline gene differ at one end; a read error may be behind it. V is TRBV12-3 or TRBV12-4 and J is TRBJ2-3, with 7 positions matching TRBD1. The CDR3 is 16 residues long. The CDR3 nucleotides are TGTGCCAGCAGTTTAAGTCGTGGTAGGGGGACAGATACACAGTATTTT. This translates into CASSLSRGRGTDTQYF.

On this clonotype itself: The junction departs from the called germline gene at one end, perhaps through a read error. The J gene is TRBJ2-1, the V gene TRBV27, with 9 nucleotides matching TRBD2. The CDR3 consists of 14 residues. Germline lookup yields CDR1 MNHEY and CDR2 SMNVEV (reference sequence). CDR3 protein: CASGGGRVLNGQFF. As DNA, the CDR3 is TGTGCCTCCGGGGGCGGGAGGGTACTCAATGGGCAGTTCTTC.

The chain is built from TRBV20-1 and TRBJ1-2; tentative D call: TRBD1 (6 bases). Trimming removed 0 bases at V and 8 bases at J, with 25 bases between. This CDR3 is built from 17 residues. Per germline, CDR1 DFQATT and CDR2 SNEGSKA (reference sequence). The CDR3 DNA follows: TGCAGTGCTAGAGACGACAGGTCCGGGGCCCCAAGCAGCGGCTACACCTTC. Translated: CSARDDRSGAPSSGYTF.

V usage is TRBV7-9 and J usage is TRBJ2-3, with D possibly matching TRBD2 (5 bases). Germline CDR1 is SEHNR and CDR2 is FQNEAQ (reference sequence). Between the trimmed V and J ends, which lost 5 bases and 2 bases, there was a span of 17 bases. This CDR3 has 16 residues. The CDR3 region has the DNA TGTGCCAGCAGCCCGGTGGGCGGGTTGACCACAGATACGCAGTATTTT. This gives the protein CASSPVGGLTTDTQYF. Based on the CDR3 plus reference TRBV7-9 and TRBJ2-3, the full variable domain is DTGVSQNPRHKITKRGQNVTFRCDPISEHNRLYWYRQTLGQGPEFLTYFQNEAQLEKSRLLSDRFSAERPKGSFSTLEIQRTEQGDSAMYLCASSPVGGLTTDTQYFGPGTRLTVL.

This sequence joins TRBV4-2 and TRBJ2-5; 13 nucleotides line up with TRBD2. With V trimmed by 5 bases and J by 1 base, 7 bases remained unmatched. CDR3 size: 17 residues. Germline V CDR1 and CDR2: LGHNA, YNFKEQ. The CDR3 nucleotides are TGTGCCAGCAGCAACAGACTAGCGGGAGGCCGCCAAGAGACCCAGTACTTC. Its translation is CASSNRLAGGRQETQYF.

The rearrangement uses TRBV7-2 and TRBJ2-7; 9 bases line up with TRBD1. The CDR3 is made up of 14 amino acids. CDR1 and CDR2 (germline): SGHTA, FQGNSA. The J segment lost 3 bases and the V segment lost 2 bases, leaving 2 bases of the junction unmatched. This CDR3 reads CASSLRDRVYEQYF. The CDR3 DNA follows: TGTGCCAGCAGCTTAAGGGACAGGGTCTACGAGCAGTACTTC.

DNA of the CDR3: TGTGCCAGCAGCGTAGGGAGACTAGCGGGAGCAGGGGAGACCCAGTACTTC. It translates to CASSVGRLAGAGETQYF. The V and J genes are TRBV9 and TRBJ2-7; 12 bases fit TRBD2. The DNA end is a closer match to TRBJ2-5, so the J assignment may be wrong. Germline loops: CDR1 SGDLS, CDR2 YYNGEE. This CDR3 is built from 17 residues.

This clonotype was seen more than once but under ten times. The chain links TRBV5-1 to TRBJ1-2, with 8 bases aligning to TRBD1. The germline CDR1 and CDR2 sequences are SGHRS and YFSETQ. The V segment lost 1 base and the J segment 3 bases; nucleotides outside the gene matches: 5. The CDR3 extends over 15 amino acids. In DNA, the CDR3 is TGCGCCAGCAGCTTGTCCCCGACAGGGGACTATGGCTACACCTTC. Translated, it gives CASSLSPTGDYGYTF.